One sample yielded the 17 T cell receptor beta chains listed below, sequenced in a study of T cell responses to AZD1222 COVID-19 vaccine. Generated by immunoSEQ multiplex PCR, the TCRdb table keeps only in-frame clones and is missing some. The sample holds about 140,000 clones, 92% seen once. The sample consisted of peripheral blood, taken 28 days after the second AZD1222 dose. The receptors were gathered from an adult who received the AZD1222 COVID-19 vaccine.

The gene calls are TRBV6-1 and TRBJ1-5, with 7 bases aligning to TRBD1. CDR3 length equals 14 residues. The junction had 4 bases not matched to a gene; V was cut back by 7 bases and J by 1 base. Germline-derived CDR1 and CDR2 are MNHNS and SASEGT. The CDR3, as DNA: TGTGCCAGCACTCCGACAGGGAGCAATCAGCCCCAGCATTTT. This codes for CASTPTGSNQPQHF.

V and J are TRBV30 and TRBJ2-1; 8 positions match TRBD2. V lost 0 bases to trimming and J lost 15 bases; unmatched junction nucleotides: 19. The CDR3 loop spans 16 amino acids. The germline V gene has CDR1 GTSNPN and CDR2 SVGIG (reference sequence). Here the CDR3 reads CAWSVLRREGGTRPFF. The DNA for the CDR3 is TGTGCCTGGAGTGTATTGCGACGGGAGGGCGGGACAAGGCCGTTCTTC.

V usage is TRBV19 and J usage is TRBJ2-7, with 8 bases aligning to TRBD2. Germline CDR1 and CDR2: LNHDA and SQIVND (reference sequence). V was clipped by 5 bases and J by 2 bases; unmatched bases: 11. The length of the CDR3 is 16 residues. The CDR3 coding sequence is TGTGCCAGTAGTTCACGCCAGCGGGGGAACCCCTACGAGCAGTACTTC. It yields the protein CASSSRQRGNPYEQYF.

V and J are TRBV28 and TRBJ2-3, with TRBD2 matching over 11 bases. V lost 6 bases, J lost 8 bases, and 7 bases stayed unmatched. The CDR3 sequence is 14 residues long. Looked up from germline, CDR1 is MDHEN and CDR2 is SYDVKM. CDR3 loop: CASSPPGLAGTQYF. CDR3 nucleotide sequence: TGTGCCAGCAGCCCCCCCGGACTAGCGGGTACGCAGTATTTT.

In its sample, this clone was seen once. The gene calls are TRBV29-1 and TRBJ1-1, with 7 bases aligning to TRBD1. This CDR3 is built from 12 residues. Looked up from germline, CDR1 is SQVTM and CDR2 is ANQGSEA. J lost 5 bases, V lost 7 bases, and 7 bases had no gene match. CDR3 loop: CSAATGWTEAFF. CDR3 nucleotides: TGCAGCGCCGCGACAGGGTGGACTGAAGCTTTCTTT.

V gene TRBV7-9 combines with J gene TRBJ2-5; D is undetermined. V was shortened by 3 bases and J by 4 bases, with 9 bases between the two germline ends. Germline assignment: CDR1 SEHNR and CDR2 FQNEAQ (reference sequence). The CDR3 is 13 residues long. This CDR3 reads CASSFLSLETQYF. The CDR3 bases are TGTGCCAGCAGCTTTCTTAGCTTAGAGACCCAGTACTTC.

This chain links TRBV27 with TRBJ1-4; TRBD1 is a possible D gene (6 bases). The CDR3 loop spans 13 amino acids. V was pared by 2 bases and J by 8 bases, with 9 bases between. CDR1 MNHEY and CDR2 SMNVEV come from the germline V gene (reference sequence). CDR3 DNA sequence: TGTGCCAGCAGTTTAAACAGGGCCGAAAAACTGTTTTTT. Amino acid sequence: CASSLNRAEKLFF.

V is TRBV19 and J is TRBJ1-2; D unclear. CDR1 is LNHDA and CDR2 is SQIVND in the germline V gene (reference sequence). V was clipped by 7 bases and J by 2 bases, with 11 bases between them. CDR3 length equals 13 residues. This CDR3 reads CASTQDHNYGYTF. CDR3 in DNA: TGTGCCAGTACCCAAGACCACAACTATGGCTACACCTTC.

The rearrangement joins TRBV7-8 to TRBJ2-7, with 7 bases lining up with TRBD1. The germline gives CDR1 SGHVS, CDR2 FQNEAQ. The V segment lost 1 base and the J segment 4 bases; nucleotides outside the gene matches: 7. This CDR3 is built from 15 residues. CDR3 region: CASSLDGTVPYEQYF. As DNA, the CDR3 is TGTGCCAGCAGCTTAGACGGGACAGTCCCGTACGAGCAGTACTTC.

As concerns this clone: In the same sample, other DNA sequences code for this CDR3. The chain joins TRBV28 to TRBJ2-7; D possibly corresponds to TRBD1 (6 bases). Germline-derived CDR1 and CDR2 are MDHEN and SYDVKM. V was clipped by 5 bases and J by 3 bases, with 8 bases between them. The length of the CDR3 is 12 residues. This chain's CDR3 is CASSTDSYEQYF. DNA for the CDR3: TGTGCCAGCAGTACGGACAGCTACGAGCAGTACTTC.

This sequence joins TRBV2 and TRBJ1-2; possibly TRBD1 for D (5 bases). Germline loops: CDR1 SNHLY, CDR2 FYNNEI. The CDR3 has 14 residues. The V end lost 7 bases, the J end lost 4 bases, and 16 bases lay between the germline ends. Here the CDR3 reads CASTYFQGGYGYTF. The CDR3 nucleotides are TGTGCCAGCACCTATTTTCAGGGTGGCTATGGCTACACCTTC.

CDR3 nucleotides: TGTGCCAGCAGTGACACTAGCGGGAGATTCAATGAGCAGTTCTTC. Amino acid sequence: CASSDTSGRFNEQFF. The chain joins TRBV28 to TRBJ2-1; TRBD2 agrees at 11 bases. The CDR3 loop spans 15 amino acids. The V segment lost 5 bases and the J segment 6 bases; nucleotides outside the gene matches: 6. CDR1 is MDHEN and CDR2 is SYDVKM in the germline V gene.

The J gene is TRBJ1-6, the V gene TRBV28, with a tentative D call TRBD1 (6 bases). Trimming stripped 0 bases from V and 4 bases from J, with 19 bases between. The CDR3 is 19 amino acids. Per germline, CDR1 MDHEN and CDR2 SYDVKM. The DNA for the CDR3 is TGTGCCAGCAGTTTATGGCAGGGGCTGGTGAACAGATATAATTCACCCCTCCACTTT. This translates into CASSLWQGLVNRYNSPLHF.

This chain connects TRBV19 to TRBJ1-1; a weak D match, TRBD1 (5 bases). Trimming took 5 bases from V and 13 from J, leaving 17 bases between them. Germline V gene sequence: CDR1 LNHDA, CDR2 SQIVND (reference sequence). This CDR3 is built from 12 residues. The CDR3, as DNA: TGTGCCAGTAGTCTCCGTTTACAGGTTTTTTTCTTT. This encodes CASSLRLQVFFF.

The genes are TRBV11-2 and TRBJ1-1; TRBD1 might be the D (6 bases). Per germline, CDR1 SGHAT and CDR2 FQNNGV. The ends were cut back, 2 bases at V and 8 bases at J, with 12 bases in the middle. CDR3 length: 13 amino acids. CDR3 in amino acids: CASSLQGLGEAFF. The CDR3 region has the DNA TGTGCCAGCAGCTTACAGGGGCTAGGAGAAGCTTTCTTT.

The chain links TRBV10-1 to TRBJ2-3; D call uncertain. V was pared by 7 bases and J by 1 base, with 9 bases between. The CDR3 has 13 residues. Germline values: CDR1 WNHNN, CDR2 SYGVQD (reference sequence). The DNA of the CDR3 is TGCGCCAGCACAGCCCTTTGCACAGATACGCAGTATTTT. It codes for CASTALCTDTQYF.

V is TRBV18 and J is TRBJ1-2, with D hard to call. Germline V gene lookup returns CDR1 KGHSH and CDR2 LQKENI. The CDR3 loop spans 13 amino acids. Trimming cost V 6 bases and J 3 bases, with 11 bases left between them. CDR3 in DNA: TGTGCCAGCTCTGAGGAAACCTACTATGGCTACACCTTC. Translation gives CASSEETYYGYTF.